These 18 T cell receptor beta chains share one sample of origin, sequenced in a study of blood T cells in healthy people across ages. A second PCR of 7 to 11 cycles used a sample-barcoded 5' primer and a J-beta primer mix. One entry per CDR3 protein results from TCRdb running MiXCR on the 5' RACE reads. This repertoire shows approximately 810,000 distinct CDR3 sequences, under 35% found once; its top ten account for 17%. Sequenced input: blood. These TCRs come from a woman over 75 in good health.

The table lists this clonotype with a few counts. Just one base apart from a much larger clone, this may be a read error. The chain has TRBV7-2 and TRBJ2-5, with TRBD1 matching 8 bases. The CDR3 is 15 amino acids. V shed 3 bases and J 7 bases; nucleotides not matched to a gene: 10. Germline V gives CDR1 SGHTA, CDR2 FQGNSA. The CDR3 loop is CASSFDRGRGGTQYF. DNA of the CDR3: TGTGCCAGCAGCTTTGACAGGGGCCGGGGCGGGACCCAGTACTTC.

The chain is built from TRBV7-2 and TRBJ2-3, with D tentatively TRBD2 (7 bases). Germline V lookup: CDR1 SGHTA, CDR2 FQGNSA. Trimming cost V 4 bases and J 0 bases, with 17 bases left between them. The CDR3 sequence is 17 residues long. CDR3 loop: CASSSRGGGRSTDTQYF. DNA of the CDR3: TGTGCCAGCAGCTCTAGAGGGGGGGGGAGAAGCACAGATACGCAGTATTTT.

This clonotype was observed many times. The chain carries TRBV20-1 and TRBJ2-7; the D is unclear. This CDR3 spans 14 amino acids. Germline V gene data show CDR1 as DFQATT and CDR2 as SNEGSKA (reference sequence). Trimming removed 4 bases from V and 0 bases from J, with 13 bases in between. The CDR3, as DNA: TGCAGTGCTATCGACTTCTGGAGCTCCTACGAGCAGTACTTC. Its protein product is CSAIDFWSSYEQYF.

This clonotype has only a few counts. The J gene is TRBJ1-5, the V gene TRBV19; D perhaps matches TRBD1 (5 bases). Germline V gives CDR1 LNHDA, CDR2 SQIVND (reference sequence). Trimming took 7 bases from V and 2 from J, leaving 21 bases between them. This CDR3 is built from 17 residues. The CDR3 loop is CASNAGRYTRGNQPQHF. The CDR3, as DNA: TGTGCCAGTAATGCGGGACGTTACACCCGGGGCAATCAGCCCCAGCATTTT.

There are many counts of this clonotype. The V and J genes are TRBV7-2 and TRBJ2-5, with no clear D. Trimming removed 1 base at V and 7 bases at J, with 7 bases between. The CDR3 length is 12 residues. Germline V gene lookup returns CDR1 SGHTA and CDR2 FQGNSA. The CDR3 sequence is CASSLGVGTQYF. The CDR3 region has the DNA TGTGCCAGCAGCTTAGGGGTCGGGACCCAGTACTTC.

This clonotype appeared a few times. A single base separates this from a much larger clone, so it may be a read error. The J gene is TRBJ2-1, the V gene TRBV7-2, with TRBD1 as a possible D gene (6 bases). The DNA end lines up better with TRBJ2-7; the J call may be wrong. Germline CDR1 SGHTA, CDR2 FQGNSA. The CDR3 runs to 13 residues. CDR3: CASSLRGTNEQYF. CDR3 sequence (DNA): TGTGCCAGCAGCTTAAGGGGGACCAATGAGCAGTACTTC.

A single count supports this clonotype. The chain uses TRBV20-1 and TRBJ2-5; D call uncertain. The CDR3 runs 13 residues. Germline CDR1 and CDR2: DFQATT and SNEGSKA (reference sequence). Trimming cost V 2 bases and J 1 base, with 8 bases left between them. CDR3 sequence: CSARIRIQETQYF. Written as DNA, the CDR3 is TGCAGTGCTAGAATCCGGATCCAAGAGACCCAGTACTTC.

This clonotype was counted at least ten times. This chain connects TRBV28 to TRBJ2-7, with D maybe TRBD1 (5 bases). Trimming left V 6 bases short and J 6 bases short, with 18 bases between. The CDR3 is 14 amino acids. CDR1 and CDR2 (germline): MDHEN, SYDVKM. The CDR3: CASSDFRELSEQYF. Here the CDR3 DNA reads TGTGCCAGCAGCGACTTCAGGGAATTGAGCGAGCAGTACTTC.

This clonotype was detected many times. The J gene is TRBJ2-7, the V gene TRBV20-1; D call uncertain. Deletions cut 0 bases from V and 2 bases from J, with 11 bases between. In germline, CDR1 is DFQATT, CDR2 SNEGSKA (reference sequence). This CDR3 comprises 14 residues. The chain's CDR3 is CSAREQVSPYEQYF. The CDR3 DNA reads TGCAGTGCTAGAGAGCAGGTCTCCCCCTACGAGCAGTACTTC.

The chain couples TRBV20-1 to TRBJ2-5; D gene uncertain. The germline V and J ends were trimmed by 3 bases and 11 bases, with 13 bases remaining between them. Per the germline V gene, CDR1 is DFQATT and CDR2 is SNEGSKA (reference sequence). This CDR3 has 11 residues. The CDR3 sequence: CSARYRQEQYF. Written as DNA, the CDR3 is TGCAGTGCTAGGTATAGACAAGAGCAGTACTTC.

Remarks on this clonotype: At one end the junction does not follow the germline gene, possibly because of a read error. The CDR3 sequence: CSVVFIVGNAEAFF. CDR3 sequence (DNA): TGCAGCGTTGTTTTTATCGTTGGGAACGCTGAAGCTTTCTTT. V usage is TRBV29-1 and J usage is TRBJ1-1; no firm D call. This CDR3 is 14 amino acids long. Germline CDR1 is SQVTM and CDR2 is ANQGSEA.

This clonotype was recorded at least ten times. The chain combines TRBV7-2 with TRBJ2-3; D is uncertain. The V end was cut by 3 bases, the J end by 6 bases, with 10 bases between. Germline V lookup: CDR1 SGHTA, CDR2 FQGNSA. The CDR3 is 13 amino acids. CDR3 sequence: CASSLASLDTQYF. DNA of the CDR3: TGTGCCAGCAGCTTGGCCTCATTGGATACGCAGTATTTT.

Ten or more counts support this clonotype. The J gene is TRBJ2-1, the V gene TRBV24-1; D could derive from TRBD1 or TRBD2 (7 bases each). The CDR3 sequence is 16 residues long. Germline V gene data show CDR1 as KGHDR and CDR2 as SFDVKD. V was clipped by 2 bases and J by 4 bases, with 14 bases between them. CDR3 DNA sequence: TGTGCCACCAGTGATTGGTCCAGGGGGGGTTACAATGAGCAGTTCTTC. It yields the protein CATSDWSRGGYNEQFF.

The V gene is TRBV2, the J gene TRBJ2-5; tentatively, D is TRBD1 or TRBD2 (5 bases each). The CDR3 consists of 15 residues. With 6 bases removed from V and 5 bases from J, the gap between germline ends came to 19 bases. CDR1 is SNHLY and CDR2 is FYNNEI in the germline V gene. CDR3 protein: CASRNTGTPRETQYF. In DNA form, the CDR3 reads TGTGCCAGCAGAAATACCGGGACCCCGAGGGAGACCCAGTACTTC.

In this sample, this clonotype turned up a few times. The V gene is TRBV19, the J gene TRBJ1-2; TRBD1 matches 9 bases. Losses at the gene ends were 5 bases for V and 5 bases for J; bases not matched to a gene: 9. Germline values: CDR1 LNHDA, CDR2 SQIVND (reference sequence). CDR3 length: 15 amino acids. The CDR3 region has the DNA TGTGCCAGTAGTGTCTCTACAGGGGGCGCTTATGGCTACACCTTC. It codes for CASSVSTGGAYGYTF.

V gene TRBV29-1 combines with J gene TRBJ2-2, with no clear D. Trimming took off 5 bases at V and 2 bases at J, with 3 bases between the two ends. Germline loops: CDR1 SQVTM, CDR2 ANQGSEA. This CDR3 region has 11 residues. The CDR3 bases are TGCAGCGTTAGAAACACCGGGGAGCTGTTTTTT. The encoded protein is CSVRNTGELFF.

In its sample, this clonotype was seen many times. The CDR3 nucleotides are TGCGCCAGCAGCCAAGATCGGGGCCCCTACGAGCAGTACTTC. Translation: CASSQDRGPYEQYF. The chain recombines TRBV4-3 with TRBJ2-7, with D perhaps being TRBD1 or TRBD2 (5 bases each). V lost 0 bases and J 2 bases, leaving 8 bases between the germline ends. The CDR3 extends over 14 amino acids. CDR1 and CDR2 from the germline V gene are LGHNA and YSLEER.

This clonotype has at least ten counts. This rearrangement joins TRBV27 to TRBJ2-3, with TRBD1 matching 8 bases. CDR1 is MNHEY and CDR2 is SMNVEV in the germline V gene (reference sequence). Losses at the gene ends were 5 bases for V and 2 bases for J; bases not matched to a gene: 9. CDR3 size: 16 residues. In DNA, the CDR3 is TGTGCCAGCAGTCCCCGACAGGGGACATTCACAGATACGCAGTATTTT. Its protein is CASSPRQGTFTDTQYF.